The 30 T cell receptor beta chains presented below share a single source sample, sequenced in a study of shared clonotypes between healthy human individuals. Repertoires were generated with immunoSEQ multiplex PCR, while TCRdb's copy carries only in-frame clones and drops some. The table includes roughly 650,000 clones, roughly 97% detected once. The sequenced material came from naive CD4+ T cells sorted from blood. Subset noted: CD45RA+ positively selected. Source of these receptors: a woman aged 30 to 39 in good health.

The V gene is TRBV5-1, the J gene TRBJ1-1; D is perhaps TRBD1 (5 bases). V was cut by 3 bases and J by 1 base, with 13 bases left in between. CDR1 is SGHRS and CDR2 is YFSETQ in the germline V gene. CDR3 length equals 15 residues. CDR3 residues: CASSSGDLGNTEAFF. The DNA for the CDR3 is TGCGCCAGCAGCTCGGGGGACCTCGGGAACACTGAAGCTTTCTTT.

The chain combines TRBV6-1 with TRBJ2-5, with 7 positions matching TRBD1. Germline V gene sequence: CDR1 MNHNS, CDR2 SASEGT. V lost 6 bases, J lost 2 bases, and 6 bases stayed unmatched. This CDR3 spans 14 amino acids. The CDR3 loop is CASRRTGVQETQYF. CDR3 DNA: TGTGCCAGCAGGAGGACAGGAGTACAAGAGACCCAGTACTTC.

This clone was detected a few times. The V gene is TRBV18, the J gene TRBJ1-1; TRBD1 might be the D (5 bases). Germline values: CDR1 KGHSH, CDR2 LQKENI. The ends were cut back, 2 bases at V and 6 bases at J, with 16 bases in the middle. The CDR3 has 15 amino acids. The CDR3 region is CASSPGIPGVAEAFF. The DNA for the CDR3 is TGTGCCAGCTCACCAGGCATTCCGGGGGTGGCTGAAGCTTTCTTT. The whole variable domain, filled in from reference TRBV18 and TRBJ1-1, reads NAGVMQNPRHLVRRRGQEARLRCSPMKGHSHVYWYRQLPEEGLKFMVYLQKENIIDESGMPKERFSAEFPKEGPSILRIQQVVRGDSAAYFCASSPGIPGVAEAFFGQGTRLTVV.

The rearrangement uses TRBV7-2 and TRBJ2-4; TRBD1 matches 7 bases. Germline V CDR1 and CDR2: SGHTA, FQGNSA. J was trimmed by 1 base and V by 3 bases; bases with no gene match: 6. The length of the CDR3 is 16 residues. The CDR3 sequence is CASSFYRGAAKNIQYF. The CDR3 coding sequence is TGTGCCAGCAGCTTTTACAGGGGAGCGGCCAAAAACATTCAGTACTTC. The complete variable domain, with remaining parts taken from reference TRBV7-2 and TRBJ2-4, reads GAGVSQSPSNKVTEKGKDVELRCDPISGHTALYWYRQSLGQGLEFLIYFQGNSAPDKSGLPSDRFSAERTGGSVSTLTIQRTQQEDSAVYLCASSFYRGAAKNIQYFGAGTRLSVL.

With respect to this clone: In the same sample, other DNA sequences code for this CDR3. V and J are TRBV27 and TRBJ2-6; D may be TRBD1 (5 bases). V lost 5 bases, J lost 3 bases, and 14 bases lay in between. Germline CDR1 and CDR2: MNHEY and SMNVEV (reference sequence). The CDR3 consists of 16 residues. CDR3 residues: CASSPRQGGGANVLTF. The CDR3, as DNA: TGTGCCAGCAGTCCGCGGCAGGGCGGTGGGGCCAACGTCCTGACTTTC.

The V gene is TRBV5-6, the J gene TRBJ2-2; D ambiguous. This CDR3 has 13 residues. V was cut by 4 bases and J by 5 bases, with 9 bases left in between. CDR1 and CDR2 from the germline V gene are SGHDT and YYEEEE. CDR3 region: CASSQKGTGELFF. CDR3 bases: TGTGCCAGCAGCCAAAAGGGTACCGGGGAGCTGTTTTTT.

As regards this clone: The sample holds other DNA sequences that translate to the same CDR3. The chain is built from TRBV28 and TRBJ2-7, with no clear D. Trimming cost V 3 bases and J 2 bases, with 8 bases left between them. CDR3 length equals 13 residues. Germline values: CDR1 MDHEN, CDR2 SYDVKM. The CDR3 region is CASSLGSPYEQYF. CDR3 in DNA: TGTGCCAGCAGTTTGGGCAGTCCCTACGAGCAGTACTTC.

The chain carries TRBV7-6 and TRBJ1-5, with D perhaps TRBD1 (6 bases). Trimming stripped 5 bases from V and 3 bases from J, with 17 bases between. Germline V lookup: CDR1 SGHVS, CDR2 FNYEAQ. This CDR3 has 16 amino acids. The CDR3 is CASSPGGAGVNQPQHF. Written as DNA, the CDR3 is TGTGCCAGCAGCCCTGGTGGGGCAGGGGTCAATCAGCCCCAGCATTTT. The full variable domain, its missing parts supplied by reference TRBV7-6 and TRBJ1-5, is GAGVSQSPRYKVTKRGQDVALRCDPISGHVSLYWYRQALGQGPEFLTYFNYEAQQDKSGLPNDRFSAERPEGSISTLTIQRTEQRDSAMYRCASSPGGAGVNQPQHFGDGTRLSIL.

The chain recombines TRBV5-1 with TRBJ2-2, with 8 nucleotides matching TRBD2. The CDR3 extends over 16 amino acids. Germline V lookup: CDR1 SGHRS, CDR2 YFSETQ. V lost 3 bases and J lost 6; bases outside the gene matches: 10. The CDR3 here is CASSSPPGLVAGELFF. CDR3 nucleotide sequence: TGCGCCAGCAGCTCACCCCCGGGACTAGTGGCCGGGGAGCTGTTTTTT.

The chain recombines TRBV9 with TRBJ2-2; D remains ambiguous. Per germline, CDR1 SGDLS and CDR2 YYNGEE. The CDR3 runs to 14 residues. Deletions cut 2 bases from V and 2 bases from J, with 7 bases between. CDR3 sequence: CASSVQTNTGELFF. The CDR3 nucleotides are TGTGCCAGCAGCGTTCAAACTAACACCGGGGAGCTGTTTTTT.

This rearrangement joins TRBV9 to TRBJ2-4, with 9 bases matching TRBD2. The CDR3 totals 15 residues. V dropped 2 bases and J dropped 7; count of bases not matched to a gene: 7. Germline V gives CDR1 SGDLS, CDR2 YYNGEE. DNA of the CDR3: TGTGCCAGCAGCGTTAGCGGGAGCGGGTCGAACATTCAGTACTTC. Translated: CASSVSGSGSNIQYF.

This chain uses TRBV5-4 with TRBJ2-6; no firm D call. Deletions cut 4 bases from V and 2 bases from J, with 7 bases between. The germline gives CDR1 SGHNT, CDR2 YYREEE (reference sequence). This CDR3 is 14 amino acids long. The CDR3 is CASSVNTGANVLTF. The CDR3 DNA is TGTGCCAGCAGCGTGAACACTGGGGCCAACGTCCTGACTTTC.

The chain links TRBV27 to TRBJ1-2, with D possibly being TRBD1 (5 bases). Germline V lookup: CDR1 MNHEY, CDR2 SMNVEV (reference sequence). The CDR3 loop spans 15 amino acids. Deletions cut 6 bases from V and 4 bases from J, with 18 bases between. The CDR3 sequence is CASSQTGPMSYGYTF. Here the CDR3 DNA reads TGTGCCAGCAGCCAAACAGGTCCCATGAGCTATGGCTACACCTTC.

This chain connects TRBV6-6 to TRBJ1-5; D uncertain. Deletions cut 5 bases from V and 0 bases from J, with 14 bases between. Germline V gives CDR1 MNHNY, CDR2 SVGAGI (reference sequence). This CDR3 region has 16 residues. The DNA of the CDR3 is TGTGCCAGCAGTACCGCCTCGTCGGGTAGCAATCAGCCCCAGCATTTT. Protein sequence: CASSTASSGSNQPQHF.

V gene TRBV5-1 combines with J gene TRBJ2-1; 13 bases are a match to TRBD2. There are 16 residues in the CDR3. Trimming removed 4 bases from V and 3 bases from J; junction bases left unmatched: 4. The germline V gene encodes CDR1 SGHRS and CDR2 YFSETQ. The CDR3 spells CASSAGTSGNYNEQFF. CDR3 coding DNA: TGCGCCAGCAGCGCCGGGACTAGCGGGAACTACAATGAGCAGTTCTTC.

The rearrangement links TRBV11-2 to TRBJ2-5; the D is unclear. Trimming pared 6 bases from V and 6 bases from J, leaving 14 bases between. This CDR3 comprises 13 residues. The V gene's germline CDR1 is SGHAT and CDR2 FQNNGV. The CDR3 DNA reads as TGTGCCAGCAGTTGGGTCATCGGACAGACCCAGTACTTC. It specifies CASSWVIGQTQYF.

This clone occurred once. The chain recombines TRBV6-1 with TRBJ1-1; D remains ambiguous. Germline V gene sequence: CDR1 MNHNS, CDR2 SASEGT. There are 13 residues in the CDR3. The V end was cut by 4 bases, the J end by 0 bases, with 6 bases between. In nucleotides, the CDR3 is TGTGCCAGCAGTGCCCACATGAACACTGAAGCTTTCTTT. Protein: CASSAHMNTEAFF.

The CDR3, as DNA: TGTGCCAGCAGCCTGAGACTAGCGGGAGTGGGTAAGAGGTCGTACAATGAGCAGTTCTTC. As protein: CASSLRLAGVGKRSYNEQFF. V usage is TRBV7-6 and J usage is TRBJ2-1, with 12 bases that match TRBD2. Germline assignment: CDR1 SGHVS and CDR2 FNYEAQ. V shed 5 bases, J shed 4 bases, and the junction held 18 bases outside the gene matches. CDR3 size: 20 residues.

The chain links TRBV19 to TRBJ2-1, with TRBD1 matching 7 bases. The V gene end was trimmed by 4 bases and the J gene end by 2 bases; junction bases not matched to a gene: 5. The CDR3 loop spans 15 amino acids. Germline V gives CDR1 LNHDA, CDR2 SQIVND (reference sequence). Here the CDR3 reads CASSTTGPTYNEQFF. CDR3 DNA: TGTGCCAGTAGTACGACAGGGCCGACCTACAATGAGCAGTTCTTC.

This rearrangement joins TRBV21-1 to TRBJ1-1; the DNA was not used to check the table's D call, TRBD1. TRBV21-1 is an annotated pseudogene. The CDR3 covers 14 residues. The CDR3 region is CASPRGQGGSEAFF. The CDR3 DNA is TGTGCCAGCCCAAGGGGACAGGGGGGCTCTGAAGCTTTCTTT.

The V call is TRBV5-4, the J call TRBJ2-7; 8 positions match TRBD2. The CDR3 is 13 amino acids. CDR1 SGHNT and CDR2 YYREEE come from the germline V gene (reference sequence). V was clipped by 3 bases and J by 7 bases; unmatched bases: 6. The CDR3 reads CASSSVTSVEQYF. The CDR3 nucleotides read TGTGCCAGCAGCTCGGTGACTAGCGTTGAGCAGTACTTC.

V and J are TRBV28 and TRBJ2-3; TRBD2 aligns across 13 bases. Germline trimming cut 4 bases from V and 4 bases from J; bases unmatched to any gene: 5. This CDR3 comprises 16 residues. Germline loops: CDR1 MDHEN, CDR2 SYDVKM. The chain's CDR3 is CASSSGLAGVPDTQYF. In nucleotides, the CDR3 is TGTGCCAGCAGTTCTGGACTAGCGGGAGTGCCAGATACGCAGTATTTT.

The CDR3 spells CASSVTGGMDEQFF. The CDR3 region has the DNA TGCGCCAGCAGTGTGACAGGGGGAATGGATGAGCAGTTCTTC. This sequence joins TRBV4-1 and TRBJ2-1, with 9 bases fitting TRBD1. Trimming at V came to 6 bases and at J to 8 bases, leaving 8 bases not matched to a gene. CDR1 and CDR2 from the germline V gene are MGHRA and YSYEKL. The CDR3 extends over 14 amino acids.

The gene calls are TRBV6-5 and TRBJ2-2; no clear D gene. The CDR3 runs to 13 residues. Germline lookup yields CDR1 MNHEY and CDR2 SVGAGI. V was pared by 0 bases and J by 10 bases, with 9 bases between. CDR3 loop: CASSYSEVTELFF. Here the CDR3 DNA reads TGTGCCAGCAGTTACTCTGAGGTTACGGAGCTGTTTTTT.

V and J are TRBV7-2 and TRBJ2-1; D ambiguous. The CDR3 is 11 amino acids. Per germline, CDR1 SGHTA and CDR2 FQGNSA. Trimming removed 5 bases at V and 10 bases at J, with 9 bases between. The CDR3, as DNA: TGTGCCAGCAGCAAAGGAGAAGAGCAGTTCTTC. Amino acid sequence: CASSKGEEQFF.

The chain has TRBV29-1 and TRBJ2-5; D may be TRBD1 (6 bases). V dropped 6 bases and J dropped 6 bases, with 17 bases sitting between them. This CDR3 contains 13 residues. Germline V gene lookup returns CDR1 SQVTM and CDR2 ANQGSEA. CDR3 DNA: TGCAGCGTCGACACCGGGACACCGAAGACCCAGTACTTC. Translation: CSVDTGTPKTQYF. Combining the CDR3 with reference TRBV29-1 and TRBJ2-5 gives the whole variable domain SAVISQKPSRDICQRGTSLTIQCQVDSQVTMMFWYRQQPGQSLTLIATANQGSEATYESGFVIDKFPISRPNLTFSTLTVSNMSPEDSSIYLCSVDTGTPKTQYFGPGTRLLVL.

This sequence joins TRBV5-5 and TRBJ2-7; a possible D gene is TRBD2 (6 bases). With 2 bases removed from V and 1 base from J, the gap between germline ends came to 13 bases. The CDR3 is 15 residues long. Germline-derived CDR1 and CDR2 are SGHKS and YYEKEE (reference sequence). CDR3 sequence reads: CASSFGSQPSYEQYF. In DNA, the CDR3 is TGTGCCAGCAGCTTCGGGAGCCAACCTTCCTACGAGCAGTACTTC.

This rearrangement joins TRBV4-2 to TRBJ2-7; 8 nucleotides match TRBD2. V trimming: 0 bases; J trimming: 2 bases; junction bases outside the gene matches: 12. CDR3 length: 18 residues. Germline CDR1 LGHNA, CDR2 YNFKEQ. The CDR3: CASSQDNHGGAGAYEQYF. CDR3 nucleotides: TGTGCCAGCAGCCAAGATAATCATGGTGGAGCGGGGGCCTACGAGCAGTACTTC.

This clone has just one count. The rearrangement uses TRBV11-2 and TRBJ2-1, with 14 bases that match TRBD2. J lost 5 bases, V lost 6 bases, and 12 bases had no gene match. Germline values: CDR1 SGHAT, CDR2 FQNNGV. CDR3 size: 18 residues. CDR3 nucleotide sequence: TGTGCCAGCAGATCATTTCCGGGACTAGCGGGAGCCCACAATGAGCAGTTCTTC. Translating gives CASRSFPGLAGAHNEQFF.

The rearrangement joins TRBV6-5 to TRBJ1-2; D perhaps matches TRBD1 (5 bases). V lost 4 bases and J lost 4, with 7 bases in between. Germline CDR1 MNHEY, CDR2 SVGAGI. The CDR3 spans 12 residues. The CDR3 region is CASSSDSYGYTF. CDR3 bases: TGTGCCAGCAGTTCTGACAGCTATGGCTACACCTTC.